This T cell receptor (beta chain) was observed in a study of tumour-infiltrating T cells in Burkitt lymphoma. Repertoires were generated with immunoSEQ multiplex PCR, while TCRdb's copy carries only in-frame clones and drops some. The table has about 50,000 clones, around a third seen once. Deletions cut 10 bases from V and 2 bases from J, with 17 bases between. Germline CDR1 MNHNY, CDR2 SVGAGI (reference sequence). The CDR3 consists of 15 residues. Input material: tumor tissue. The clonotype was recovered from a human donor with Burkitt lymphoma. This chain joins TRBV6-6 and TRBJ2-2; maybe TRBD1 (6 bases). The CDR3 spells CATLPQGINTGELFF. In DNA, the CDR3 is TGTGCCACACTTCCCCAGGGGATCAACACCGGGGAGCTGTTTTTT.